The T cell receptor beta chain under discussion was sequenced for a study of response to subunit inactivated influenza vaccine. Study-wide points: New T cells are recruited in small numbers by each seasonal influenza vaccination, according to the authors' suggestion.

TCRdb re-called the RT-PCR reads through MiXCR, storing one row per CDR3 protein. The table has roughly 500,000 distinct CDR3 sequences, 16% seen once. This clonotype is a singleton in its sample. Its antigen is not identified. Germline V lookup: CDR1 SGHAT, CDR2 FQNNGV. The CDR3 has 18 amino acids. The ends lost 0 bases at V and 7 bases at J; junction bases unmatched: 10. This sequence was found in a man aged 45-69 years who received an inactivated influenza vaccine. This rearrangement joins TRBV11-2 to TRBJ2-7; TRBD2 agrees at 15 bases. The source was CD4+ T cells sorted from PBMCs, collected 23 to 25 months after vaccination. Here the CDR3 reads CASSLEGLAGGRQREQYF. The DNA for the CDR3 is TGTGCCAGCAGCTTAGAGGGACTAGCGGGAGGCCGTCAGAGGGAGCAGTACTTC.